These 21 T cell receptor beta chains originate from one sample sequenced in a study of molecular identifiers for immune sequencing clone quantification. TCRdb processed the PCR reads anew with MiXCR; each CDR3 protein has one entry. The data show just over 95,000 distinct CDR3 sequences, with 24% seen just once and around 0.92% held by the top ten. Sequenced sample: naive CD8+ T cells from blood, with Jurkat cell RNA spiked in. Subset given: FACS-sorted CD8+CD4-CCR7+CD45RA+ naive T cells. The receptors were gathered from a human donor in good health. Some libraries in this study had Jurkat cell RNA spiked in.

This clonotype turned up a few times. V and J are TRBV5-4 and TRBJ2-5, with 10 bases that match TRBD1. The CDR3 extends over 15 amino acids. Germline trimming cut 4 bases from V and 9 bases from J; bases unmatched to any gene: 12. The germline V gene encodes CDR1 SGHNT and CDR2 YYREEE (reference sequence). CDR3 DNA sequence: TGTGCCAGCAGCCAACCGGGACAGGGGTTAGGGGCCCAGTACTTC. Encoded protein: CASSQPGQGLGAQYF.

With regard to this clonotype: Its ends do not fully match the called genes, so a read error is possible. The chain carries TRBV27 and TRBJ2-5, with D perhaps matching TRBD2 (6 bases). CDR3 length equals 16 residues. The germline gives CDR1 MNHEY, CDR2 SMNVEV (reference sequence). The CDR3 here is CACSVRRISGQETQYF. Written as DNA, the CDR3 is TGTGCCTGCAGTGTACGAAGAATTAGCGGCCAAGAGACCCAGTACTTC.

This clonotype has ten or more counts. The chain links TRBV7-9 to TRBJ2-7; 10 bases line up with TRBD1. Germline CDR1 SEHNR, CDR2 FQNEAQ (reference sequence). The CDR3 sequence is 15 residues long. The ends lost 3 bases at V and 2 bases at J; junction bases unmatched: 4. The CDR3 bases are TGTGCCAGCAGCTTTTCCGGGACAGGGGCCTACGAGCAGTACTTC. Its protein is CASSFSGTGAYEQYF.

Remarks on this clonotype: One end of the junction fails to match germline, which may point to a read error. J is TRBJ1-5 and V is TRBV6-2 or TRBV6-3; 8 nucleotides agree with TRBD1. Germline V gene sequence: CDR1 MNHEY, CDR2 SVGEGT. The CDR3 contains 18 residues. CDR3: CASCYRNAMDRARQPQHF. The CDR3 DNA sequence: TGTGCCAGCTGTTACCGGAACGCCATGGACAGGGCACGTCAGCCCCAGCATTTT.

This clonotype was recorded at least ten times. The V gene is TRBV6-2 or TRBV6-3, the J gene TRBJ2-7, with 8 nucleotides matching TRBD1. The trim removed 2 bases at V and 2 bases at J, leaving 5 bases unmatched. Germline CDR1 reads MNHEY; CDR2 reads SVGEGT. The CDR3 has 15 amino acids. CDR3 DNA sequence: TGTGCCAGCAGTTACGGGACAGGCTACGCCTACGAGCAGTACTTC. Its protein is CASSYGTGYAYEQYF.

V usage is TRBV19 and J usage is TRBJ2-1, with unresolved D. CDR1 and CDR2 from the germline V gene are LNHDA and SQIVND (reference sequence). The CDR3 runs to 15 residues. V was pared by 3 bases and J by 4 bases, with 13 bases between. CDR3 region: CASSILVGSYNEQFF. DNA of the CDR3: TGTGCCAGTAGTATCTTGGTGGGCAGTTACAATGAGCAGTTCTTC.

This clonotype was counted ten times or more. V gene TRBV2 combines with J gene TRBJ1-1; D call uncertain. V was trimmed by 10 bases and J by 0 bases, leaving 12 bases between them. The CDR3 covers 13 residues. Looked up from germline, CDR1 is SNHLY and CDR2 is FYNNEI. CDR3 DNA sequence: TGTGCCACCATCCCACAGTTGAACACTGAAGCTTTCTTT. Amino acid sequence: CATIPQLNTEAFF.

For this clonotype: This is likely a read error, given that the CDR3 carries no conserved phenylalanine or tryptophan at its end. This chain's CDR3 is CASSLERAYEQYS. The CDR3 DNA follows: TGTGCCAGCAGCCTCGAAAGGGCCTACGAGCAGTACTCC. V gene TRBV6-6 combines with J gene TRBJ2-7; D unresolved. The length of the CDR3 is 13 residues. CDR1 is MNHNY and CDR2 is SVGAGI in the germline V gene (reference sequence). Trimming stripped 6 bases from V and 2 bases from J, with 11 bases between.

This clonotype has at least ten counts. The rearrangement uses TRBV30 and TRBJ1-1, with 9 bases matching TRBD1. The CDR3 length is 15 residues. The junction had 9 bases not matched to a gene; V was cut back by 1 base and J by 6 bases. Germline V gene lookup returns CDR1 GTSNPN and CDR2 SVGIG (reference sequence). Written as DNA, the CDR3 is TGTGCCTGGAGTGGGGGACAGGGAATATGGTCTGAAGCTTTCTTT. Its protein product is CAWSGGQGIWSEAFF.

Concerning this clonotype: A much bigger clone sits one base away, suggesting this may be a read error. The V and J genes are TRBV14 and TRBJ2-7; no clear D gene. Trimming left V 7 bases short and J 3 bases short, with 19 bases between. The CDR3 totals 15 residues. The germline gives CDR1 SGHDN, CDR2 FVKESK. CDR3 region: CASNPPGTALYEQYF. In DNA form, the CDR3 reads TGTGCCAGCAACCCGCCTGGTACAGCCCTCTACGAGCAGTACTTC.

This clonotype has ten or more counts. The rearrangement joins TRBV7-9 to TRBJ1-1; the D is unclear. V dropped 0 bases and J dropped 11 bases, with 13 bases sitting between them. Germline V lookup: CDR1 SEHNR, CDR2 FQNEAQ (reference sequence). The CDR3 covers 13 residues. CDR3 nucleotide sequence: TGTGCCAGCAGCTTAGCGTCCGTCCCTGTGGCTTTCTTT. Amino acid sequence: CASSLASVPVAFF.

This clonotype was recorded at least ten times. The chain carries TRBV20-1 and TRBJ2-7; perhaps TRBD1 as D (6 bases). The CDR3 totals 16 residues. V gave up 0 bases and J gave up 2 bases, with 17 bases separating them. Germline V gene sequence: CDR1 DFQATT, CDR2 SNEGSKA (reference sequence). In DNA, the CDR3 is TGCAGTGCTAGAGATCGAGGGCAGGGGAAAGCCTACGAGCAGTACTTC. It is translated as CSARDRGQGKAYEQYF.

Concerning this clonotype: One junction end does not reproduce the germline sequence, and a read error may be involved. This chain connects TRBV6-2 or TRBV6-3 to TRBJ1-1; D gene unclear. CDR1 is MNHEY, CDR2 SVGEGT, per germline. CDR3 length equals 14 residues. CDR3 nucleotide sequence: TGTGCCAGCAGTTTTAAGTTCATGAACACTGAAGCTTACTTT. It is translated as CASSFKFMNTEAYF.

This clonotype appeared many times. The chain recombines TRBV28 with TRBJ2-5, with 11 bases that match TRBD2. Trimming cost V 4 bases and J 3 bases; bases outside gene matches: 13. Germline V gene sequence: CDR1 MDHEN, CDR2 SYDVKM. The CDR3 is made up of 18 amino acids. CDR3 loop: CASSSAPLAGGFKETQYF. The CDR3 bases are TGTGCCAGCAGTTCCGCCCCTCTAGCGGGAGGTTTTAAAGAGACCCAGTACTTC.

This clonotype was seen many times. This chain connects TRBV28 to TRBJ1-2; D is possibly TRBD1 (6 bases). The ends were cut back, 4 bases at V and 6 bases at J, with 18 bases in the middle. Germline V CDR1 and CDR2: MDHEN, SYDVKM. This CDR3 has 15 residues. CDR3 bases: TGTGCCAGCAGTTCCCCCCCAGCAGGGGAAGATGGCTACACCTTC. This encodes CASSSPPAGEDGYTF.

There are many counts of this clonotype. The chain has TRBV6-2 or TRBV6-3 and TRBJ2-5, with 8 bases lining up with TRBD2. CDR1 is MNHEY and CDR2 is SVGEGT in the germline V gene. This CDR3 contains 16 residues. V was clipped by 6 bases and J by 5 bases; unmatched bases: 14. The CDR3 spells CASSRTSRGLLETQYF. For the CDR3, the DNA is TGTGCCAGCAGCAGGACTAGCCGCGGCTTGCTGGAGACCCAGTACTTC.

In the case of this clonotype: The junction and the germline gene differ at one end; a read error may be behind it. CDR3 amino acids: CAARDVYNEQFF. DNA for the CDR3: TGTGCCGCCAGGGACGTATACAATGAGCAGTTCTTC. The chain has TRBV24-1 and TRBJ2-1, with D perhaps being TRBD1 or TRBD2 (5 bases each). Germline CDR1 reads KGHDR; CDR2 reads SFDVKD. The CDR3 consists of 12 residues.

This clonotype showed up many times. This chain connects TRBV20-1 to TRBJ2-7, with D unresolved. CDR1 DFQATT and CDR2 SNEGSKA come from the germline V gene (reference sequence). Trimming cost V 1 base and J 0 bases, with 7 bases left between them. The CDR3 consists of 13 residues. CDR3 nucleotide sequence: TGCAGTGCTAGAGTTGAATCCTCCTACGAGCAGTACTTC. Amino acid sequence: CSARVESSYEQYF.

In its sample, this clonotype was seen many times. V is TRBV7-8 and J is TRBJ2-3; D possibly matches TRBD1 or TRBD2 (6 bases each). Trimming took off 10 bases at V and 6 bases at J, with 29 bases between the two ends. The CDR3 loop spans 17 amino acids. Germline V CDR1 and CDR2: SGHVS, FQNEAQ. CDR3 DNA: TGTGCCACCCATGAAGAGGGGGGCCATCTCGCCACGGATACGCAGTATTTT. This encodes CATHEEGGHLATDTQYF.

This clonotype was picked up many times. The chain links TRBV29-1 to TRBJ2-7; unclear D gene. V dropped 7 bases and J dropped 2 bases, with 12 bases sitting between them. Germline assignment: CDR1 SQVTM and CDR2 ANQGSEA. The CDR3 has 12 amino acids. The CDR3 DNA reads TGCAGCGCGTGGACCATTGCCTACGAGCAGTACTTC. Translation: CSAWTIAYEQYF.

DNA of the CDR3: TGTGCCAGCAGTCCTCCCCAGGGTGGCAATCAGCCCCAGCATTTT. This gives the protein CASSPPQGGNQPQHF. The chain joins TRBV28 to TRBJ1-5; tentatively, D is TRBD1 (5 bases). CDR1 and CDR2 from the germline V gene are MDHEN and SYDVKM. V shed 5 bases and J shed 2 bases, with 13 bases lying between them. The CDR3 has 15 amino acids.